This T cell receptor (beta chain) was observed in a study of T cells in tumors after PD-1 blockade. Study-wide background: Patients had no prior checkpoint blockade, systemic immunosuppressants, or anti-cancer therapy within 4 weeks. Daily vismodegib 150 mg continued in a subset of anti-PD-1-treated patients. Peripheral blood samples averaged around 33,000 unique clonotypes and more than 100,000 templates.

Details on this clone: Its specificity is not known.

In germline, CDR1 is MNHEY, CDR2 SMNVEV (reference sequence). After removal of 6 bases from V and 5 bases from J, the junction contained 2 bases not matched to a gene. The CDR3 sequence is 13 residues long. Repertoires were generated with immunoSEQ multiplex PCR, while TCRdb's copy carries only in-frame clones and drops some. The data contain 45,000 to 60,000 clones, 81% of them singletons. Whole-study findings and limits: Approximately 41% of tumor TCR clonotypes were also found in blood.

The sequence was collected from a human donor with basal cell carcinoma. The sample was PBMCs, taken before anti-PD-1 treatment. The chain combines TRBV27 with TRBJ2-5, with TRBD2 matching 11 bases. CDR3 region: CASRLAGVETQYF. DNA for the CDR3: TGTGCCAGCAGACTAGCGGGGGTGGAGACCCAGTACTTC.